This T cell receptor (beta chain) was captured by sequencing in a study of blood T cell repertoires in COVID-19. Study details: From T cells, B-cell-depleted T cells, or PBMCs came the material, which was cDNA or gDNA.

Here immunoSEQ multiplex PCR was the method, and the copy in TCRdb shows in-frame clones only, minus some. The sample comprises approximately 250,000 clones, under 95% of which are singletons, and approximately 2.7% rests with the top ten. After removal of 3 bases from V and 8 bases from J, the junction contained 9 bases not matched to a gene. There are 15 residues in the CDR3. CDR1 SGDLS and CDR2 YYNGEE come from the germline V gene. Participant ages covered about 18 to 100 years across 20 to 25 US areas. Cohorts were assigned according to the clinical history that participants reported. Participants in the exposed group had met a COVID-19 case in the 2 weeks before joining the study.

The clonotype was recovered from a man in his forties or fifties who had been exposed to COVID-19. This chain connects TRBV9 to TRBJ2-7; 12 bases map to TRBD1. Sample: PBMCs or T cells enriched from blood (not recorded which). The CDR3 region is CASSGTGTGGLKQYF. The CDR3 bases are TGTGCCAGCAGCGGAACCGGGACAGGGGGCTTGAAGCAGTACTTC. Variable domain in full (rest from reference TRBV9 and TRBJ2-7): DSGVTQTPKHLITATGQRVTLRCSPRSGDLSVYWYQQSLDQGLQFLIQYYNGEERAKGNILERFSAQQFPDLHSELNLSSLELGDSALYFCASSGTGTGGLKQYFGPGTRLTVT.